The T cell receptor (beta chain) under discussion was sequenced for a study of OX40 agonist ivuxolimab in advanced cancers. Study summary: Dose-escalation patients were diagnosed with hepatocellular carcinoma, melanoma, renal cell cancer or head and neck cancer. Study-wide findings and caveats: CD8+ T cells showed, on average, more clonal expansion than CD4+ cells. Doses of 0.1 to 3.0 mg/kg were accompanied by clonal expansion of CD4+ and CD8+ blood T cells by week 6.

Germline CDR1 MNHEY, CDR2 SMNVEV (reference sequence). V was clipped by 6 bases and J by 3 bases; unmatched bases: 8. CDR3 size: 15 residues. Clones were read by immunoSEQ multiplex PCR, and TCRdb kept only the in-frame ones, dropping some. This table holds some 70,000 clones, roughly 82% found once. On this clone itself: Its antigen remains unknown.

The genes are TRBV27 and TRBJ2-5, with 9 bases identical to TRBD1. The receptor's source is an adult with an advanced solid tumor such as melanoma, head and neck, liver or kidney cancer. The sample here was CD4+ or CD8+ T cells sorted from blood, taken in a trial of the OX40 agonist ivuxolimab. The DNA of the CDR3 is TGTGCCAGCAGCAAAACCGGGACAGGGAAAGAGACCCAGTACTTC. This gives the protein CASSKTGTGKETQYF.